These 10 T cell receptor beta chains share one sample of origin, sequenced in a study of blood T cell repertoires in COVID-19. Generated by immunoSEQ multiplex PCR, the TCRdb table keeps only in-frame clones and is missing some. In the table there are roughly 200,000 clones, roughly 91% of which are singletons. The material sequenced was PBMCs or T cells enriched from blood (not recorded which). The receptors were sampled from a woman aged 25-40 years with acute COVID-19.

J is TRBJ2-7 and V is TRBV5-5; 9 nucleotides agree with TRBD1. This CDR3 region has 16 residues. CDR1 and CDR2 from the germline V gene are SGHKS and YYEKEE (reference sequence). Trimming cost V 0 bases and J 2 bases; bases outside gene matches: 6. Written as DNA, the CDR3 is TGTGCCAGCAGCTTGGCCGGGACAGGGATTCCCTACGAGCAGTACTTC. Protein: CASSLAGTGIPYEQYF.

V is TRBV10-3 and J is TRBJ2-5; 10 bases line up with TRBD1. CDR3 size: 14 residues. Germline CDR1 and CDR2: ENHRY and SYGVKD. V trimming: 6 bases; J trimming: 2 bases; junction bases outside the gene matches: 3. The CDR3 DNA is TGTGCCATCAGGGACAGGGGGGCACAAGAGACCCAGTACTTC. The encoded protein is CAIRDRGAQETQYF.

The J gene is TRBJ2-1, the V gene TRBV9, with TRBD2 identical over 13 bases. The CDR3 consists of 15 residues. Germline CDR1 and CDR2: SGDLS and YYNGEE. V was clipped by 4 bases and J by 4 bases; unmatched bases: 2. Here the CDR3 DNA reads TGTGCCAGCAGCCGGACTAGCGGGGGATACAATGAGCAGTTCTTC. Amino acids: CASSRTSGGYNEQFF.

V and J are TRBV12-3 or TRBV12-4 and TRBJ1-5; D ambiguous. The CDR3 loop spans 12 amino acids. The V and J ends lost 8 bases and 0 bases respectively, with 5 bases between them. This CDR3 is CASSYSNQPQHF. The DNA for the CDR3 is TGTGCCAGCTCTTATAGCAATCAGCCCCAGCATTTT.

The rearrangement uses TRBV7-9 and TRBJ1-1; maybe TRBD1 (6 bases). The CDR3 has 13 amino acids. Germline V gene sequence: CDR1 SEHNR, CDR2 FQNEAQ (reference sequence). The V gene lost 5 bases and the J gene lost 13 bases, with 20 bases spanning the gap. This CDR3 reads CASSPRTAGVFFF. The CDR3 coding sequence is TGTGCCAGCAGCCCCCGAACGGCAGGGGTTTTTTTCTTT.

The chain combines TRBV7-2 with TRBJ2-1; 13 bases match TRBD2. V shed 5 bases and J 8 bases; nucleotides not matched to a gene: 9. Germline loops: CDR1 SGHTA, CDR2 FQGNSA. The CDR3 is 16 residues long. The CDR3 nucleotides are TGTGCCAGCAGCCCACTCACTAGCGGGGGGGCCGATGAGCAGTTCTTC. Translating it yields CASSPLTSGGADEQFF. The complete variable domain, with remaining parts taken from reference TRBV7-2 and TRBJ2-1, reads GAGVSQSPSNKVTEKGKDVELRCDPISGHTALYWYRQSLGQGLEFLIYFQGNSAPDKSGLPSDRFSAERTGGSVSTLTIQRTQQEDSAVYLCASSPLTSGGADEQFFGPGTRLTVL.

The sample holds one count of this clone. DNA of the CDR3: TGTGCCAGCAGCCCAACAGGGTTTGGAAACACCATATATTTT. Its protein is CASSPTGFGNTIYF. The chain uses TRBV7-2 and TRBJ1-3, with D perhaps matching TRBD1 (6 bases). The CDR3 consists of 14 residues. Germline loops: CDR1 SGHTA, CDR2 FQGNSA. The V end lost 5 bases, the J end lost 3 bases, and 11 bases lay between the germline ends. Based on the CDR3 plus reference TRBV7-2 and TRBJ1-3, the full variable domain is GAGVSQSPSNKVTEKGKDVELRCDPISGHTALYWYRQSLGQGLEFLIYFQGNSAPDKSGLPSDRFSAERTGGSVSTLTIQRTQQEDSAVYLCASSPTGFGNTIYFGEGSWLTVV.

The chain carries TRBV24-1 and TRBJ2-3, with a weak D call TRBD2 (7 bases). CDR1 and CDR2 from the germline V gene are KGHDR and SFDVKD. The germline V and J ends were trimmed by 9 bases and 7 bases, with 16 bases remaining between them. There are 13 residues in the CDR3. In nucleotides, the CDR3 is TGTGCCACCGGGTGGGGGGGCACGAATACGCAGTATTTT. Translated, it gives CATGWGGTNTQYF.

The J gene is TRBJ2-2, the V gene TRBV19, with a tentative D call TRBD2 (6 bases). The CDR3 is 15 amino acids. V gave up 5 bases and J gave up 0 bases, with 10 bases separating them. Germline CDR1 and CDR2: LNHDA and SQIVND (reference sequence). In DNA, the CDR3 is TGTGCCAGTAGTGTGGACTATCCGAACACCGGGGAGCTGTTTTTT. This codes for CASSVDYPNTGELFF. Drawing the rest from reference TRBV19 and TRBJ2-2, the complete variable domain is DGGITQSPKYLFRKEGQNVTLSCEQNLNHDAMYWYRQDPGQGLRLIYYSQIVNDFQKGDIAEGYSVSREKKESFPLTVTSAQKNPTAFYLCASSVDYPNTGELFFGEGSRLTVL.

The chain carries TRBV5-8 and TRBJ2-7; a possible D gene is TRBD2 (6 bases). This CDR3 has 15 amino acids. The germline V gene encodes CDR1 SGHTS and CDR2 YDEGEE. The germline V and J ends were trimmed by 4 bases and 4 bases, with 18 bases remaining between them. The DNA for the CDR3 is TGTGCCAGCAGCCTCCGGGACGGGAGAAATTACGAGCAGTACTTC. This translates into CASSLRDGRNYEQYF.